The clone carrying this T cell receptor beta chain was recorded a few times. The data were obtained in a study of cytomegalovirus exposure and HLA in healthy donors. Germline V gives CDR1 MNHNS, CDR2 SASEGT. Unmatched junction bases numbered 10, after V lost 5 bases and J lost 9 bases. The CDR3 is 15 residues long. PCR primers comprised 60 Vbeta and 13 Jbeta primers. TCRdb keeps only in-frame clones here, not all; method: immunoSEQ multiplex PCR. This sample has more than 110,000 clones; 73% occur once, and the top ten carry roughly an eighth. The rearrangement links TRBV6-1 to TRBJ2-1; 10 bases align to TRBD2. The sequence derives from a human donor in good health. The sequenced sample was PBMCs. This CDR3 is CASSIQREGLGEQFF. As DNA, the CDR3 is TGTGCCAGCAGTATTCAGCGGGAGGGCCTTGGTGAGCAGTTCTTC.